This is a list of T cell receptor beta chains from one sample in a study of blood T cell repertoires in COVID-19. Profiling relied on immunoSEQ multiplex PCR, and the TCRdb table lists in-frame clones only, not all of them. The repertoire includes 360,000 or so clones, roughly nine tenths of them detected once, and just under 4% sits in the top ten. The sequencing input was peripheral blood. These receptor sequences come from a woman aged 55-75 years with COVID-19, enrolled during active disease. Each CDR3 is given with its conserved first and last residue. A D gene is named only where the DNA matches it firmly. Part of the rows lack a size; the others show once, few, many or a class for expanded clones.

CDR3 length: 17
V gene: TRBV5-6
J gene: TRBJ1-6
clone size: NA
D gene: NA
CDR3 protein: CASSLDELSSYNSPLHF
CDR3 DNA: TGTGCCAGCAGCTTGGATGAGTTGAGCTCCTATAATTCACCCCTCCACTTT

CDR3 length: 11
V gene: TRBV10-1
J gene: TRBJ2-7
clone size: once
D gene: NA
CDR3 protein: CASSSGYEQYF
CDR3 DNA: TGCGCCAGCAGCTCAGGGTACGAGCAGTACTTC

CDR3 length: 15
V gene: TRBV2
J gene: TRBJ2-1
clone size: NA
D gene: NA
CDR3 protein: CASSTTETSYNEQFF
CDR3 DNA: TGTGCCAGCAGTACTACCGAAACTTCTTACAATGAGCAGTTCTTC

CDR3 length: 14
V gene: TRBV5-1
J gene: TRBJ1-4
clone size: NA
D gene: NA
CDR3 protein: CASSRIEGHEKLFF
CDR3 DNA: TGCGCCAGCAGCCGGATCGAGGGCCATGAAAAACTGTTTTTT

CDR3 length: 14
V gene: TRBV19
J gene: TRBJ1-2
clone size: NA
D gene: TRBD1
CDR3 protein: CASSGGGQLYGYTF
CDR3 DNA: TGTGCCAGTAGTGGTGGGGGACAGCTGTATGGCTACACCTTC

CDR3 length: 14
V gene: TRBV5-1
J gene: TRBJ1-2
clone size: NA
D gene: TRBD1
CDR3 protein: CASSWGQGNYGYTF
CDR3 DNA: TGCGCCAGCAGCTGGGGACAGGGTAACTATGGCTACACCTTC

CDR3 length: 14
V gene: TRBV7-8
J gene: TRBJ2-7
clone size: NA
D gene: TRBD2
CDR3 protein: CASTRTSGPYEQYF
CDR3 DNA: TGTGCCAGCACCAGGACTAGCGGTCCCTACGAGCAGTACTTC

CDR3 length: 14
V gene: TRBV3-1/TRBV3-2
J gene: TRBJ2-5
clone size: NA
D gene: TRBD2
CDR3 protein: CASRAAGVQETQYF
CDR3 DNA: TGTGCCAGCAGGGCAGCGGGGGTCCAAGAGACCCAGTACTTC

CDR3 length: 13
V gene: TRBV12-3/TRBV12-4
J gene: TRBJ1-1
clone size: once
D gene: NA
CDR3 protein: CATSLRGSAEAFF
CDR3 DNA: TGTGCCACTTCCCTACGTGGTAGCGCTGAAGCTTTCTTT

CDR3 length: 14
V gene: TRBV3-1/TRBV3-2
J gene: TRBJ2-7
clone size: NA
D gene: NA
CDR3 protein: CASSPAVASYEQYF
CDR3 DNA: TGTGCCAGCAGCCCCGCAGTGGCCTCCTACGAGCAGTACTTC

CDR3 length: 21
V gene: TRBV3-1/TRBV3-2
J gene: TRBJ2-5
clone size: NA
D gene: TRBD2
CDR3 protein: CASSQDKEIWLAGDYQETQYF
CDR3 DNA: TGTGCCAGCAGCCAAGATAAGGAAATATGGCTAGCGGGAGACTACCAAGAGACCCAGTACTTC

CDR3 length: 15
V gene: TRBV18
J gene: TRBJ1-1
clone size: NA
D gene: TRBD1
CDR3 protein: CASSRQGSMNTEAFF
CDR3 DNA: TGTGCCAGCTCACGACAGGGAAGTATGAACACTGAAGCTTTCTTT

CDR3 length: 15
V gene: TRBV19
J gene: TRBJ2-2
clone size: NA
D gene: TRBD1
CDR3 protein: CASTHGTGGAGELFF
CDR3 DNA: TGTGCCAGTACTCATGGGACAGGGGGCGCCGGGGAGCTGTTTTTT

CDR3 length: 15
V gene: TRBV5-5
J gene: TRBJ2-7
clone size: NA
D gene: TRBD1
CDR3 protein: CASSLLRDRTYEQYF
CDR3 DNA: TGTGCCAGCAGCTTGCTTAGGGACAGGACCTACGAGCAGTACTTC

CDR3 length: 13
V gene: TRBV7-9
J gene: TRBJ1-1
clone size: NA
D gene: NA
CDR3 protein: CASSFEIPPEAFF
CDR3 DNA: TGTGCCAGCAGCTTTGAGATCCCCCCTGAAGCTTTCTTT

CDR3 length: 16
V gene: TRBV5-1
J gene: TRBJ2-2
clone size: NA
D gene: TRBD1
CDR3 protein: CASSPGLQGAAGELFF
CDR3 DNA: TGCGCCAGCAGCCCGGGTCTCCAGGGGGCGGCCGGGGAGCTGTTTTTT

CDR3 length: 14
V gene: TRBV28
J gene: TRBJ1-5
clone size: NA
D gene: NA
CDR3 protein: CASSRTPSNQPQHF
CDR3 DNA: TGTGCCAGCAGTCGTACACCTAGCAATCAGCCCCAGCATTTT

CDR3 length: 10
V gene: TRBV2
J gene: TRBJ1-3
clone size: NA
D gene: NA
CDR3 protein: CASSDGTIYF
CDR3 DNA: TGTGCCAGCAGTGATGGGACTATATATTTT

CDR3 length: 12
V gene: TRBV2
J gene: TRBJ2-1
clone size: NA
D gene: NA
CDR3 protein: CASSEAGRYQFF
CDR3 DNA: TGTGCCAGCAGTGAAGCGGGCAGATACCAGTTCTTC

CDR3 length: 14
V gene: TRBV7-9
J gene: TRBJ2-1
clone size: NA
D gene: NA
CDR3 protein: CASSRGDGVREQFF
CDR3 DNA: TGTGCCAGCAGCAGAGGCGACGGGGTCCGTGAGCAGTTCTTC

CDR3 length: 16
V gene: TRBV6-5
J gene: TRBJ1-2
clone size: NA
D gene: NA
CDR3 protein: CASSYLRVRGGYGYTF
CDR3 DNA: TGTGCCAGCAGTTATCTGAGGGTCAGGGGTGGCTATGGCTACACCTTC

CDR3 length: 13
V gene: TRBV5-1
J gene: TRBJ2-7
clone size: NA
D gene: NA
CDR3 protein: CASSYGGSYEQYF
CDR3 DNA: TGCGCCAGCAGCTACGGGGGCTCCTACGAGCAGTACTTC

CDR3 length: 14
V gene: TRBV10-3
J gene: TRBJ1-1
clone size: NA
D gene: TRBD1
CDR3 protein: CAIREGQTNTEAFF
CDR3 DNA: TGTGCCATCAGGGAGGGACAGACGAACACTGAAGCTTTCTTT

CDR3 length: 16
V gene: TRBV11-2
J gene: TRBJ1-1
clone size: NA
D gene: TRBD1
CDR3 protein: CASRPQGVGMNTEAFF
CDR3 DNA: TGTGCCAGCAGACCACAGGGGGTTGGAATGAACACTGAAGCTTTCTTT

CDR3 length: 13
V gene: TRBV3-1/TRBV3-2
J gene: TRBJ1-5
clone size: NA
D gene: NA
CDR3 protein: CASSQLGDQPQHF
CDR3 DNA: TGTGCCAGCAGCCAACTCGGGGATCAGCCCCAGCATTTT

CDR3 length: 14
V gene: TRBV7-3
J gene: TRBJ2-2
clone size: NA
D gene: NA
CDR3 protein: CASSLSRNTGELFF
CDR3 DNA: TGTGCCAGCAGCTTAAGTAGGAACACCGGGGAGCTGTTTTTT

CDR3 length: 17
V gene: TRBV4-1
J gene: TRBJ1-4
clone size: NA
D gene: TRBD1
CDR3 protein: CASSRIAQGAGDEKLFF
CDR3 DNA: TGCGCCAGCAGCCGAATAGCCCAGGGGGCGGGGGATGAAAAACTGTTTTTT

CDR3 length: 13
V gene: TRBV18
J gene: TRBJ1-5
clone size: many
D gene: NA
CDR3 protein: CASSRQDNQPQHF
CDR3 DNA: TGTGCCAGCTCACGACAGGACAATCAGCCCCAGCATTTT

CDR3 length: 17
V gene: TRBV12-5
J gene: TRBJ1-1
clone size: NA
D gene: TRBD1
CDR3 protein: CASGRRTGRGVDTEAFF
CDR3 DNA: TGTGCTAGTGGCCGAAGAACGGGCAGGGGGGTGGACACTGAAGCTTTCTTT

CDR3 length: 15
V gene: TRBV2
J gene: TRBJ1-6
clone size: NA
D gene: TRBD1
CDR3 protein: CASSEDRGGNSPLHF
CDR3 DNA: TGTGCCAGCAGTGAGGACAGGGGAGGGAATTCACCCCTCCACTTT

CDR3 length: 14
V gene: TRBV7-2
J gene: TRBJ2-7
clone size: few
D gene: TRBD1
CDR3 protein: CASSQLGTGDEQYF
CDR3 DNA: TGTGCCAGCAGCCAACTCGGGACAGGGGACGAGCAGTACTTC

CDR3 length: 14
V gene: TRBV7-3
J gene: TRBJ1-1
clone size: NA
D gene: TRBD1
CDR3 protein: CASSLQGMNTEAFF
CDR3 DNA: TGTGCCAGCAGCCTACAGGGGATGAACACTGAAGCTTTCTTT

CDR3 length: 14
V gene: TRBV9
J gene: TRBJ2-7
clone size: NA
D gene: NA
CDR3 protein: CASSVGQWPYEQYF
CDR3 DNA: TGTGCCAGCAGCGTAGGGCAGTGGCCCTACGAGCAGTACTTC

CDR3 length: 19
V gene: TRBV5-1
J gene: TRBJ2-3
clone size: NA
D gene: TRBD2
CDR3 protein: CASSSGLAGGLSGTDTQYF
CDR3 DNA: TGCGCCAGCAGCTCGGGACTAGCGGGGGGGCTGAGTGGAACAGATACGCAGTATTTT

CDR3 length: 14
V gene: TRBV11-1
J gene: TRBJ1-1
clone size: few
D gene: NA
CDR3 protein: CASSLAGMGTEAFF
CDR3 DNA: TGTGCCAGCAGCTTGGCAGGGATGGGCACTGAAGCTTTCTTT

CDR3 length: 16
V gene: TRBV27
J gene: TRBJ1-3
clone size: once
D gene: NA
CDR3 protein: CASRITGLGSGNTIYF
CDR3 DNA: TGTGCCAGCAGGATTACAGGGCTTGGTTCTGGAAACACCATATATTTT

CDR3 length: 13
V gene: TRBV5-1
J gene: TRBJ1-2
clone size: NA
D gene: NA
CDR3 protein: CASSAQANYGYTF
CDR3 DNA: TGCGCCAGCAGCGCACAAGCTAACTATGGCTACACCTTC

CDR3 length: 13
V gene: TRBV5-4
J gene: TRBJ2-5
clone size: NA
D gene: NA
CDR3 protein: CASSLGPGETQYF
CDR3 DNA: TGTGCCAGCAGCCTGGGGCCGGGGGAGACCCAGTACTTC

CDR3 length: 15
V gene: TRBV6-5
J gene: TRBJ2-7
clone size: NA
D gene: NA
CDR3 protein: CASSYSEPRAYEQYF
CDR3 DNA: TGTGCCAGCAGTTACTCGGAGCCCAGGGCCTACGAGCAGTACTTC

CDR3 length: 13
V gene: TRBV5-4
J gene: TRBJ2-7
clone size: NA
D gene: NA
CDR3 protein: CASSFGGTYEQYF
CDR3 DNA: TGTGCCAGCAGCTTCGGCGGGACCTACGAGCAGTACTTC

CDR3 length: 15
V gene: TRBV25-1
J gene: TRBJ1-5
clone size: NA
D gene: NA
CDR3 protein: CASSGRQVGNQPQHF
CDR3 DNA: TGTGCCAGCAGTGGCCGACAGGTTGGCAATCAGCCCCAGCATTTT

CDR3 length: 14
V gene: TRBV5-4
J gene: TRBJ1-6
clone size: few
D gene: TRBD1
CDR3 protein: CASSRDRSNSPLHF
CDR3 DNA: TGTGCCAGCAGCCGGGACAGGAGTAATTCACCCCTCCACTTT

CDR3 length: 15
V gene: TRBV18
J gene: TRBJ1-5
clone size: NA
D gene: NA
CDR3 protein: CASSAGTIRNQPQHF
CDR3 DNA: TGTGCCAGCTCGGCCGGGACTATCCGCAATCAGCCCCAGCATTTT